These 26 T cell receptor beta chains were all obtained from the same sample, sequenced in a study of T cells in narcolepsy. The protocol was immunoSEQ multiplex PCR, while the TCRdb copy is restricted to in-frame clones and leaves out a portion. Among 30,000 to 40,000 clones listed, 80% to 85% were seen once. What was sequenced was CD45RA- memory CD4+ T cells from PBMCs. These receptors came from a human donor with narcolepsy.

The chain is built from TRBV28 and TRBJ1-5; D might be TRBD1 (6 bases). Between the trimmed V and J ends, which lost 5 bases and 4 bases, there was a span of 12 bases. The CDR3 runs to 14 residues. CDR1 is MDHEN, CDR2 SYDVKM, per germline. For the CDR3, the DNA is TGTGCCAGCAGTCTCCAGGGGACGAATCAGCCCCAGCATTTT. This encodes CASSLQGTNQPQHF. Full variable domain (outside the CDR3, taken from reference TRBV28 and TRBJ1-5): DVKVTQSSRYLVKRTGEKVFLECVQDMDHENMFWYRQDPGLGLRLIYFSYDVKMKEKGDIPEGYSVSREKKERFSLILESASTNQTSMYLCASSLQGTNQPQHFGDGTRLSIL.

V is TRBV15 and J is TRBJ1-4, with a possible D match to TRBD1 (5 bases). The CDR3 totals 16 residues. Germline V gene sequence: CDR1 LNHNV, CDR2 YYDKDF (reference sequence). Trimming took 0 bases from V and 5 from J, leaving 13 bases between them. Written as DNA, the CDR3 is TGTGCCACCAGCAGAGATAGAGGGGCAGGGAATGAAAAACTGTTTTTT. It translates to CATSRDRGAGNEKLFF.

Here the CDR3 DNA reads TGTGCCAGCTCACCCGCGGCTAGCGGGAGCAGCGAGCAGTACTTC. It specifies CASSPAASGSSEQYF. V and J are TRBV18 and TRBJ2-7, with 10 bases lining up with TRBD2. This CDR3 has 15 amino acids. Germline lookup yields CDR1 KGHSH and CDR2 LQKENI. Losses at the gene ends were 3 bases for V and 6 bases for J; bases not matched to a gene: 8.

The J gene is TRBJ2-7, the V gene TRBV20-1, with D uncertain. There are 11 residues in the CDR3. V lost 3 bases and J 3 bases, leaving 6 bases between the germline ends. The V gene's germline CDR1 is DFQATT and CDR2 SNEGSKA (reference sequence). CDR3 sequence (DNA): TGCAGTGCTAGTCAGGACTACGAGCAGTACTTC. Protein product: CSASQDYEQYF.

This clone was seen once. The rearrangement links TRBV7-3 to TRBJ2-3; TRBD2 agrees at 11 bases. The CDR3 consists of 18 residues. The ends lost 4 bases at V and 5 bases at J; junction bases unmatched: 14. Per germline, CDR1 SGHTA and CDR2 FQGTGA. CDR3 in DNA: TGTGCCAGCAGCTCCGACTCCCCCGGGACTAGCGGAAAAGATACGCAGTATTTT. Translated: CASSSDSPGTSGKDTQYF.

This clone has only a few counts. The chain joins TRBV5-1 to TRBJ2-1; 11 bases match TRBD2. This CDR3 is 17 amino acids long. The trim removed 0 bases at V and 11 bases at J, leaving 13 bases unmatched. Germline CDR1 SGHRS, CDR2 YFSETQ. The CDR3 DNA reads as TGCGCCAGCAGCTTGGAAGGGCTAGCGGGAGGTTCCCCTAAGCAGTTCTTC. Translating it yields CASSLEGLAGGSPKQFF.

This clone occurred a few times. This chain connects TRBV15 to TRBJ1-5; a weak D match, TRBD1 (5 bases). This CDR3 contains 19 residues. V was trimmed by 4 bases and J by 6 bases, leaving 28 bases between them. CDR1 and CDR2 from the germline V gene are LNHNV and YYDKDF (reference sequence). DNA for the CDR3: TGTGCCACCAGCACCAGCCATGCCGGGTACGGGGGGGTGAGTCAGCCCCAGCATTTT. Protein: CATSTSHAGYGGVSQPQHF.

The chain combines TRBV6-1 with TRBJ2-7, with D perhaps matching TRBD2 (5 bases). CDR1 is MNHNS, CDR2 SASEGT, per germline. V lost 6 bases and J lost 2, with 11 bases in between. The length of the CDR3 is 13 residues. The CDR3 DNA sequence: TGTGCCAGCAGAGGTAACGGGGCCTACGAGCAGTACTTC. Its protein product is CASRGNGAYEQYF.

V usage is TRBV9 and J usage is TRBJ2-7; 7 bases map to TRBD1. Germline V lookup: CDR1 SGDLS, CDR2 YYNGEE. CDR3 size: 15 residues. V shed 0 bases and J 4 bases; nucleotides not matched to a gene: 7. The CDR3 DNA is TGTGCCAGCAGCGTAGCTCCCGGGACAGATTACGAGCAGTACTTC. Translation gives CASSVAPGTDYEQYF.

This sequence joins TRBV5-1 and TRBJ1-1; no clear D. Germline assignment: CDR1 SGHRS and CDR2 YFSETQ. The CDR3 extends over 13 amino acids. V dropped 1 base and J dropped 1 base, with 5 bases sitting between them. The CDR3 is CASSLRENTEAFF. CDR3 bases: TGCGCCAGCAGCTTGCGAGAGAACACTGAAGCTTTCTTT.

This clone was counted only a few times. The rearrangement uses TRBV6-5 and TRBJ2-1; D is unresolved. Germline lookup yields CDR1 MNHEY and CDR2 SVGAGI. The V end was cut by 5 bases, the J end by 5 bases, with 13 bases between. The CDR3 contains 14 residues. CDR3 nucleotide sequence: TGTGCCAGCAGTGTCGGGCGCGTCGACAATGAGCAGTTCTTC. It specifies CASSVGRVDNEQFF.

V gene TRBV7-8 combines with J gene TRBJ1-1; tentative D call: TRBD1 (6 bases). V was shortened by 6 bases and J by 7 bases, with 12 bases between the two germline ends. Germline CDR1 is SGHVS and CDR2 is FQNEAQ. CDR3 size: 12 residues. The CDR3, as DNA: TGTGCCAGCAGTCGGGACACGAATGAAGCTTTCTTT. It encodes CASSRDTNEAFF.

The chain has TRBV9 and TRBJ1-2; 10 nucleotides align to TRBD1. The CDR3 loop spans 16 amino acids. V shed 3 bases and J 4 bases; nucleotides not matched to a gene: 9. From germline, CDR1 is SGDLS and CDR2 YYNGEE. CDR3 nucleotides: TGTGCCAGCAGCGAAGGACAGGGGGTGAGGGCCTATGGCTACACCTTC. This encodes CASSEGQGVRAYGYTF.

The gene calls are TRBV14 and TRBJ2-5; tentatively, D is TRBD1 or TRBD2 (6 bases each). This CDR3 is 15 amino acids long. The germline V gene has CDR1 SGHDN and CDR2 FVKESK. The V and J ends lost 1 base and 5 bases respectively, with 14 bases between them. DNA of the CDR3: TGTGCCAGCAGCCAAGGACTGGGGGGCCTCGAGACCCAGTACTTC. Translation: CASSQGLGGLETQYF.

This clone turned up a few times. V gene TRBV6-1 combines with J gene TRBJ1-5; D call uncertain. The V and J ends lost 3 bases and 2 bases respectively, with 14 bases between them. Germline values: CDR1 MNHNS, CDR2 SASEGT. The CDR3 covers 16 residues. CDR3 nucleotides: TGTGCCAGCAGTGATGGTCTGATATCAGGCAATCAGCCCCAGCATTTT. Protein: CASSDGLISGNQPQHF.

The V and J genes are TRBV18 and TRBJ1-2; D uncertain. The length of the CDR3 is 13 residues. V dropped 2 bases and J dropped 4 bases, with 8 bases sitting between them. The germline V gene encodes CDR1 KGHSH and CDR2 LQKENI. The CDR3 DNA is TGTGCCAGCTCACCAGTGGGTGGCTATGGCTACACCTTC. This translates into CASSPVGGYGYTF.

This CDR3 is CASAITGGKRYF. The CDR3 DNA sequence: TGTGCCAGCGCCATTACAGGGGGTAAGCGGTACTTC. The chain uses TRBV2 and TRBJ2-7; TRBD1 matches at 8 bases. The CDR3 consists of 12 residues. From germline, CDR1 is SNHLY and CDR2 FYNNEI. Unmatched junction bases numbered 12, after V lost 8 bases and J lost 12 bases.

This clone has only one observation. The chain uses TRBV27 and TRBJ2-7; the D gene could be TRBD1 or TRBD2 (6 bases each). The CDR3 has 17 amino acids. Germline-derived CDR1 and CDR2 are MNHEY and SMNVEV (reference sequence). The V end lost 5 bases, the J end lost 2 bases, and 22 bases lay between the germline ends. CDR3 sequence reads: CASSLRAPSGEAYEQYF. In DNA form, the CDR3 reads TGTGCCAGCAGTCTAAGGGCCCCTTCAGGGGAGGCCTACGAGCAGTACTTC.

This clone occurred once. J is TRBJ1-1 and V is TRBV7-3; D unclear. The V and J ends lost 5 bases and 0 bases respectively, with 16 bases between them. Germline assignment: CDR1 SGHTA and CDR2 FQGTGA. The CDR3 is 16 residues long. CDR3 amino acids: CASSPLRQLMNTEAFF. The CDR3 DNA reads TGTGCCAGCAGCCCATTGAGACAACTTATGAACACTGAAGCTTTCTTT.

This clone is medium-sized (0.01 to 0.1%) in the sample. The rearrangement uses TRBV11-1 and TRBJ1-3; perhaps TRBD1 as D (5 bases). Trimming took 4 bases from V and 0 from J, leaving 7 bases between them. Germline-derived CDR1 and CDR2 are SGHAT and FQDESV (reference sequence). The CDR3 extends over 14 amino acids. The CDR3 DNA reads TGTGCCAGCAGCTCCAGGGCCTCTGGAAACACCATATATTTT. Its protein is CASSSRASGNTIYF. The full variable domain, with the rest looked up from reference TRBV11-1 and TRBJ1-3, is EAEVAQSPRYKITEKSQAVAFWCDPISGHATLYWYRQILGQGPELLVQFQDESVVDDSQLPKDRFSAERLKGVDSTLKIQPAELGDSAMYLCASSSRASGNTIYFGEGSWLTVV.

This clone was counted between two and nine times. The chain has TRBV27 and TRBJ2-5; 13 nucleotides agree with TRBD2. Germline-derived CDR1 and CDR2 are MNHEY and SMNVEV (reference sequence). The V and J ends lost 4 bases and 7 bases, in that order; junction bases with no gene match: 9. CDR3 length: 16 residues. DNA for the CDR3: TGTGCCAGCAGTTACTCCGGGACTAGCGGGATAGGGACCCAGTACTTC. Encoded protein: CASSYSGTSGIGTQYF.

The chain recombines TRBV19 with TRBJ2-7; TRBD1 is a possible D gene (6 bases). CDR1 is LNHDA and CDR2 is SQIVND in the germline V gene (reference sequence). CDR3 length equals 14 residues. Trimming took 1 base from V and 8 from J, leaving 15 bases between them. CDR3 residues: CASSIAGGAGQQYF. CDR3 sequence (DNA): TGTGCCAGTAGTATAGCTGGGGGCGCAGGTCAGCAGTACTTC. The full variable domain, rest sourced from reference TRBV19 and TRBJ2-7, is DGGITQSPKYLFRKEGQNVTLSCEQNLNHDAMYWYRQDPGQGLRLIYYSQIVNDFQKGDIAEGYSVSREKKESFPLTVTSAQKNPTAFYLCASSIAGGAGQQYFGPGTRLTVT.

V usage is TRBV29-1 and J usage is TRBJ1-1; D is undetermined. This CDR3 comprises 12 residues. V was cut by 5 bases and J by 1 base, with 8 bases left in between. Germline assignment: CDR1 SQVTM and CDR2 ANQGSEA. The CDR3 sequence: CSVSYGNTEAFF. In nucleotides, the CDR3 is TGCAGCGTTTCCTACGGGAACACTGAAGCTTTCTTT.

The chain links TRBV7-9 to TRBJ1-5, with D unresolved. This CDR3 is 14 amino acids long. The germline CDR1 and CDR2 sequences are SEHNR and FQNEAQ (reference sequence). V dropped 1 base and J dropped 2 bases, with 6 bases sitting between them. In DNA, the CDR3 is TGTGCCAGCAGCTTAGTCCCAGGCAATCAGCCCCAGCATTTT. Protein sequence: CASSLVPGNQPQHF.

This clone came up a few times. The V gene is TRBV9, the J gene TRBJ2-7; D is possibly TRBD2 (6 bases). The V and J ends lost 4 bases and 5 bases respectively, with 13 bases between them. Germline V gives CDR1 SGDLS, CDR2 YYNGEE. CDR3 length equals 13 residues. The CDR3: CASSSRGRDEQYF. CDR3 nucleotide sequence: TGTGCCAGCAGCAGCCGGGGGAGAGACGAGCAGTACTTC.

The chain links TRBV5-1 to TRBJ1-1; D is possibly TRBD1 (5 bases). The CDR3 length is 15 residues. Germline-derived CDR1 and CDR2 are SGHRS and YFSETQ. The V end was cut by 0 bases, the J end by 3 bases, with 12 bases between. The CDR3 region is CASSLESGPYTEAFF. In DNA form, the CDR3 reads TGCGCCAGCAGCTTGGAGTCAGGGCCCTACACTGAAGCTTTCTTT.